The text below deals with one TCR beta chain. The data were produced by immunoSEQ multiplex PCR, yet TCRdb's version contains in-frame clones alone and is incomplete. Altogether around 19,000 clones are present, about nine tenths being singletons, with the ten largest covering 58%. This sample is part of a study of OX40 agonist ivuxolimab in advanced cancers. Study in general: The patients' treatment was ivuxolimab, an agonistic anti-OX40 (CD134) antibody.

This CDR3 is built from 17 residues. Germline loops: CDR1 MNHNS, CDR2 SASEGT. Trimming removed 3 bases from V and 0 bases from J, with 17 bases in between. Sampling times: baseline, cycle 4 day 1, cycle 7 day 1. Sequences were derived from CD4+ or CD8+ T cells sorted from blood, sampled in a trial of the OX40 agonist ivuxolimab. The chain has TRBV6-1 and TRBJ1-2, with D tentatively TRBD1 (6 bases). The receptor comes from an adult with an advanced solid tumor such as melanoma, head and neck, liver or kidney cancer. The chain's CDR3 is CASSDRTVSPPNYGYTF. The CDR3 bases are TGTGCCAGCAGTGATAGGACAGTCAGCCCTCCTAACTATGGCTACACCTTC.